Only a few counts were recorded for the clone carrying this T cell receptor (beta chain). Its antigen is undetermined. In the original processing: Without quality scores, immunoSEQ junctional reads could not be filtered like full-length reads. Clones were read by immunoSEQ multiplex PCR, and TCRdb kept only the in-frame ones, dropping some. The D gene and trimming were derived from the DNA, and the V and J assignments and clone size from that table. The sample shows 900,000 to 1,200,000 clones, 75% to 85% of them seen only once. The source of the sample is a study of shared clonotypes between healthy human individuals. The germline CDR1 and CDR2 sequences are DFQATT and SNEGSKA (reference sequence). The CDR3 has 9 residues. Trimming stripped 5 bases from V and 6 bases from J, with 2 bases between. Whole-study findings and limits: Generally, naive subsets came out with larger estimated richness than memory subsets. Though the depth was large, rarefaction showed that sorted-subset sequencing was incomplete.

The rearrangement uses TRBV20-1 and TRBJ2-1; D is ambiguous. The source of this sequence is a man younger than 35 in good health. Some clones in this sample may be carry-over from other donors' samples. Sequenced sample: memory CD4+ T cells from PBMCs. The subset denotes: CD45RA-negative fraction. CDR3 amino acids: CSAGNEQFF. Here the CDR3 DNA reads TGCAGTGCTGGCAATGAGCAGTTCTTC.